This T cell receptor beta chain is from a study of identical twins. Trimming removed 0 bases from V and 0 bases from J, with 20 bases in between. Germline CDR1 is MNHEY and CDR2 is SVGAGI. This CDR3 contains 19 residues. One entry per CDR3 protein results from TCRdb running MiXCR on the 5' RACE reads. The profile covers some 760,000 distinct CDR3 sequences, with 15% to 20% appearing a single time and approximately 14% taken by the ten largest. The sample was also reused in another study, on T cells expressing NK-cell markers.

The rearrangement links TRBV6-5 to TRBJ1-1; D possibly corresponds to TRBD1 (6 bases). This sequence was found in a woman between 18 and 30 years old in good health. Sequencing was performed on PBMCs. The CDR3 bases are TGTGCCAGCAGTTACTCGATTCCGGGGGCAGGGAGAGTGAACACTGAAGCTTTCTTT. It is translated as CASSYSIPGAGRVNTEAFF.